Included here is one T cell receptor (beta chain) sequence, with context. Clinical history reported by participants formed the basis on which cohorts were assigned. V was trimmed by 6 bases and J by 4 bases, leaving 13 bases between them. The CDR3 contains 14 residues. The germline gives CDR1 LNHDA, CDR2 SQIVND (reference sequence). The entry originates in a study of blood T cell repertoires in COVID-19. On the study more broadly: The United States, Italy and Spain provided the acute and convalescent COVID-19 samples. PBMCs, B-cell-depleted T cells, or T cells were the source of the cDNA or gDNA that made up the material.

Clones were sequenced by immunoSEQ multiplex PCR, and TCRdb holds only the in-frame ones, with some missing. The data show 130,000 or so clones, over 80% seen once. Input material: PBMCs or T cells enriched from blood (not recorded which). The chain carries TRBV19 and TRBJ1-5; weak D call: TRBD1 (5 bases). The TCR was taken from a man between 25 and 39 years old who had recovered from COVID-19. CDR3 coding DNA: TGTGCCAGTAGAGGGAGGGGAGAAAATCAGCCCCAGCATTTT. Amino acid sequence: CASRGRGENQPQHF.